The rows below give T cell receptor beta chains drawn from one sample of a study of control samples from healthy donors and cancer patients. Method: immunoSEQ multiplex PCR; TCRdb's copy keeps in-frame clones and lacks some. The sample has around 190,000 clones; roughly 92% are singletons. Sequencing was done on a sample of blood. The source of these receptors is a young man in good health. Both conserved end residues are part of each CDR3. The D gene is left open where the match is weak. The size field is filled for only some rows; it gives once, few, many or a size class.

v_gene	j_gene	abundance	d_gene	CDR3nt	CDR3aa
TRBV5-8	TRBJ1-5	few	.	TGTGCCAGCAGCCAGGAAATGGGGAATCAGCCCCAGCATTTT	CASSQEMGNQPQHF
TRBV7-3	TRBJ2-1	.	TRBD2	TGTGCCAGCAGCTCACCCCCAGCGGGAGGGCACAATGAGCAGTTCTTC	CASSSPPAGGHNEQFF
TRBV9	TRBJ2-2	.	.	TGTGCCAGCAGCGTAGTCAGGGTGTCAGGGGCCGGGGAGCTGTTTTTT	CASSVVRVSGAGELFF
TRBV6-6	TRBJ1-5	.	.	TGTGCCAGCAGTTACAGGAGAAGTTCGAGCAATCAGCCCCAGCATTTT	CASSYRRSSSNQPQHF
TRBV30	TRBJ2-7	.	.	TGTGCCTGGAGTGTAAGGGGGTTCTACGAGCAGTACTTC	CAWSVRGFYEQYF
TRBV5-1	TRBJ2-1	.	TRBD2	TGCGCCAGCAGCTTGACTAGCGGGAGTATTTACAATGAGCAGTTCTTC	CASSLTSGSIYNEQFF
TRBV5-6	TRBJ1-2	.	TRBD1	TGTGCCAGCATACTAACTGGGACAGCTAACTATGGCTACACCTTC	CASILTGTANYGYTF
TRBV6-2/TRBV6-3	TRBJ2-7	.	.	TGTGCCAGCAGTTACATACACTTCTACGAGCAGTACTTC	CASSYIHFYEQYF
TRBV4-1	TRBJ1-4	.	.	TGCGCCAGCAGCCTTGTTTTGGGGGAAAAACTGTTTTTT	CASSLVLGEKLFF
TRBV6-5	TRBJ1-2	.	TRBD1	TGTGCTACTGGGGAGGTCGACAGGGGCATTGGCTACACCTTC	CATGEVDRGIGYTF
TRBV4-1	TRBJ1-2	once	TRBD1	TGCGCCAGCAGCCAGGACAGGGGGCGAGGCTACACCTTC	CASSQDRGRGYTF
TRBV11-3	TRBJ2-7	many	.	TGTGCCAGCAGCTTAGGGAATGTCTACGAGCAGTACTTC	CASSLGNVYEQYF
TRBV7-9	TRBJ1-2	.	.	TGTGCCAGCAGTTCCTCAGGGAAGGATGGCTACACCTTC	CASSSSGKDGYTF
TRBV10-3	TRBJ2-7	.	TRBD1	TGTGCCATTAGGCCGGGACAGGGTCGGGAGCAGTACTTC	CAIRPGQGREQYF
TRBV11-2	TRBJ1-1	.	.	TGTGCCAGCAGCGTCCCTGGTAGAATAAGTGAAGCTTTCTTT	CASSVPGRISEAFF
TRBV2	TRBJ2-7	.	.	TGTGCCAGCAGTGAAGCGACGTCACAGGGAGGCTACGAGCAGTACTTC	CASSEATSQGGYEQYF
TRBV7-2	TRBJ1-4	.	.	TGTGCCAGCAGCTTAGTCCTCGGCAGGGGAGAAGAAAAACTGTTTTTT	CASSLVLGRGEEKLFF
TRBV9	TRBJ2-7	.	.	TGTGCCAGCAGCGTAGCGGGCTACGAGCAGTACTTC	CASSVAGYEQYF
TRBV30	TRBJ2-5	.	.	TGTGCCTGGAGTGTAGGGGACGGACAAGAGACCCAGTACTTC	CAWSVGDGQETQYF
TRBV28	TRBJ1-6	.	.	TGTGCCACTTTAAGGAGCTCCTATAATTCACCCCTCCACTTT	CATLRSSYNSPLHF
TRBV7-9	TRBJ1-2	few	TRBD1	TGTGCCAGCAGCGCCGGGACAGCCTATGGCTACACCTTC	CASSAGTAYGYTF
TRBV19	TRBJ2-1	.	.	TGTGCCAGTGCCAGGGGATTTTCGTCCTACAATGAGCAGTTCTTC	CASARGFSSYNEQFF
TRBV5-4	TRBJ2-5	.	.	TGTGCCAGCAGCTTGAACGAGGGAACCCAGTACTTC	CASSLNEGTQYF
TRBV19	TRBJ2-1	.	TRBD2	TGTGCCAGCGGGACTAGCTTTTTTGTTGAGCAGTTCTTC	CASGTSFFVEQFF
TRBV10-2	TRBJ1-5	.	.	TGCGCCAGCAGTGACTCAGTGAATCAGCCCCAGCATTTT	CASSDSVNQPQHF
TRBV18	TRBJ2-5	.	.	TGTGCCAGCTCACCAGCCGGGGAGACCCAGTACTTC	CASSPAGETQYF
TRBV7-9	TRBJ2-1	.	TRBD2	TGTGCCAGCAGCGCTAAGAAGGGACTAGCGGGAAGCTCCTACAATGAGCAGTTCTTC	CASSAKKGLAGSSYNEQFF
TRBV5-6	TRBJ1-4	.	.	TGTGCCAGCAGCTTGGAGGATGAAAAACTGTTTTTT	CASSLEDEKLFF
TRBV28	TRBJ1-6	few	.	TGTGCCAGCAGTTTAGGGCAGGGAGACGCTTCACCCCTCCACTTT	CASSLGQGDASPLHF
TRBV2	TRBJ1-1	.	.	TGTGCCAGCAGTGGTGGCTCCCTGAACACTGAAGCTTTCTTT	CASSGGSLNTEAFF
TRBV19	TRBJ1-4	.	.	TGTGCCAGTAGTATAGATCCGGACAGTAGGAAACTGTTTTTT	CASSIDPDSRKLFF
TRBV12-3/TRBV12-4	TRBJ1-5	.	.	TGTGCCAGCAGTTTAGGGCTCAACCAGCCCCAGCATTTT	CASSLGLNQPQHF